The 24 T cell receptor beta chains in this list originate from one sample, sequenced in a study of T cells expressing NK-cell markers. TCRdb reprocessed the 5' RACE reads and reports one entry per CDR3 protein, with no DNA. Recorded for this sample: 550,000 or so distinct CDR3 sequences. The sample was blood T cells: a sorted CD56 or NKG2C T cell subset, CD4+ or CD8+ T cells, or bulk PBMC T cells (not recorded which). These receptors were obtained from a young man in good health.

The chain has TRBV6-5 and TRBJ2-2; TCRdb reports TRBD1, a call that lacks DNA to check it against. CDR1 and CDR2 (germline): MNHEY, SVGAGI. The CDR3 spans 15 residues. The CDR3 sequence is CASSTRAKGTGELFF.

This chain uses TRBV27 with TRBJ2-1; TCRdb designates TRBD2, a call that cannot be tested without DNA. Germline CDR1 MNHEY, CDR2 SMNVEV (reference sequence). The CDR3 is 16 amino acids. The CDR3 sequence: CASDGGLAGWGNEQFF.

The CDR3 sequence is CASSRSGSPPREQYF. The V call is TRBV7-2, the J call TRBJ2-7; TCRdb lists TRBD2, though no DNA is available to test this call. The CDR3 has 15 amino acids. CDR1 SGHTA and CDR2 FQGNSA come from the germline V gene.

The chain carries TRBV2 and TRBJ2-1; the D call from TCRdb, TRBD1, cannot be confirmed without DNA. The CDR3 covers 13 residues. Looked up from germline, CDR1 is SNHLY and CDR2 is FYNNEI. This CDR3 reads CASNQRERGEQFF.

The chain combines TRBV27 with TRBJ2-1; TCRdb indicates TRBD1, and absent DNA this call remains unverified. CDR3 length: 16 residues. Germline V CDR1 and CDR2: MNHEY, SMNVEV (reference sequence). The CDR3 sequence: CASSPLTGAVTNEQFF.

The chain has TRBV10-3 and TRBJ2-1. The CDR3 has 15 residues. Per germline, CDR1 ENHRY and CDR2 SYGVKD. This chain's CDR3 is CAISESDSIYNEQFF.

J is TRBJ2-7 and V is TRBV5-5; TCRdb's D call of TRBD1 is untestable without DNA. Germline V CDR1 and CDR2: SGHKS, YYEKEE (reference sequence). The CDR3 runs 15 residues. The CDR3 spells CASSSTGGSPYEQYF.

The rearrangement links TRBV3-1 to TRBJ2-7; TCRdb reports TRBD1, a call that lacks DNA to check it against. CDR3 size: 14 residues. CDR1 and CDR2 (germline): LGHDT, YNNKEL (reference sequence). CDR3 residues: CASSLRGQIYEQYF.

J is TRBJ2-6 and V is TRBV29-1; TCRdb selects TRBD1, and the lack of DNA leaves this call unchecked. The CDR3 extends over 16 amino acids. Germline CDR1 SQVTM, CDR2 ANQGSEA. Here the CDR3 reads CSVTGAEVSGANVLTF.

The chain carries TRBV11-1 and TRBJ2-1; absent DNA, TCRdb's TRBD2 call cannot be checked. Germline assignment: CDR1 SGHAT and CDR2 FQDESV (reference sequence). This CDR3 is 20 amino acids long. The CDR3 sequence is CASSIRFGEREVLAYNEQFF. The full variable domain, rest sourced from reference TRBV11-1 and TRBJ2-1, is EAEVAQSPRYKITEKSQAVAFWCDPISGHATLYWYRQILGQGPELLVQFQDESVVDDSQLPKDRFSAERLKGVDSTLKIQPAELGDSAMYLCASSIRFGEREVLAYNEQFFGPGTRLTVL.

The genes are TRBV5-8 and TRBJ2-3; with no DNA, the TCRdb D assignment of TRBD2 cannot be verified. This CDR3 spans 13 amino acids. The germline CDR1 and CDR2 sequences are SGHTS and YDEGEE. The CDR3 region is CASSFRAGDTQYF.

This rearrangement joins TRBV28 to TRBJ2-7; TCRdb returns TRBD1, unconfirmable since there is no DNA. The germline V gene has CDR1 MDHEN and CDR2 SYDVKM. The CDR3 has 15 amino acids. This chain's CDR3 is CASSFGGAVSPEQYF.

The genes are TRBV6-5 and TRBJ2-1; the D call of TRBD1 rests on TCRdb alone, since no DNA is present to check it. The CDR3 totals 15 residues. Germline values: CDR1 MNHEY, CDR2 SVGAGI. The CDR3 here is CASSYSMAGGSEQFF.

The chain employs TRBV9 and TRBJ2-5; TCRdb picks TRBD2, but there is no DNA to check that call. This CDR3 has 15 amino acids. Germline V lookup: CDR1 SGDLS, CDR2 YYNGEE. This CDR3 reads CASSVGLVREETQYF.

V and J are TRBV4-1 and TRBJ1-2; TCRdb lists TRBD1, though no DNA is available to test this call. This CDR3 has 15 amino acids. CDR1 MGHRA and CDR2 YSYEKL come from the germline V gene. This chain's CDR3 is CASSQGQGAGYGYTF.

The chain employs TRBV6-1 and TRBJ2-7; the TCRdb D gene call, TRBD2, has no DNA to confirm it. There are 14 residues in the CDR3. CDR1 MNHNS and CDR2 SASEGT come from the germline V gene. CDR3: CASSPPGLAYEQYF.

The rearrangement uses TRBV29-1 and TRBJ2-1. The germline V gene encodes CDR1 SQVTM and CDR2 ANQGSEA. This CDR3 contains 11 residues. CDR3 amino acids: CSVEVPEEQFF.

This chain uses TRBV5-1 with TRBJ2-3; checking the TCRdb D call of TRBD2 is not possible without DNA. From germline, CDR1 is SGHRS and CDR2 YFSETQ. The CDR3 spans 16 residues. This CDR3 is CASSESGLVGSDTQYF.

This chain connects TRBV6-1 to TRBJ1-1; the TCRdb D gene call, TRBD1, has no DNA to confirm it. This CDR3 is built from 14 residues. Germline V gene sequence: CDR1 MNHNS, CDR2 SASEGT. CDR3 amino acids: CASTPTGMNTEAFF.

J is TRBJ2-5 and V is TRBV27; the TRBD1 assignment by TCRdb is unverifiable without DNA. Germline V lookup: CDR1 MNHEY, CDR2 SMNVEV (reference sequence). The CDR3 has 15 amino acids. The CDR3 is CASSPSRQGWETQYF.

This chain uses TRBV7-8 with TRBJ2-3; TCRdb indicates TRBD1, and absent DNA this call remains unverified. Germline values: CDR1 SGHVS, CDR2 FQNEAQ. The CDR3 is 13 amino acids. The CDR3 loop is CASRPTGTDTQYF.

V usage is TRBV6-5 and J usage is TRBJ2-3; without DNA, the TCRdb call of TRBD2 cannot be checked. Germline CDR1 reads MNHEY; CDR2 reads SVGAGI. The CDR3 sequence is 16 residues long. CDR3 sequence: CASSSGSGIGTDTQYF.

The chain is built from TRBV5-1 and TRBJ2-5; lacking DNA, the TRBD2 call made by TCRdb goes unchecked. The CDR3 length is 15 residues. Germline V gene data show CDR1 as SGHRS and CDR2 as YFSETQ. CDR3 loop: CASSLGGGSRETQYF.

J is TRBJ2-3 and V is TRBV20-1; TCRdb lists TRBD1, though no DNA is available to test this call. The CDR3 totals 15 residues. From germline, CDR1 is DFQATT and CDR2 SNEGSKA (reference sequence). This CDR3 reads CSAEDNRDNTDTQYF.